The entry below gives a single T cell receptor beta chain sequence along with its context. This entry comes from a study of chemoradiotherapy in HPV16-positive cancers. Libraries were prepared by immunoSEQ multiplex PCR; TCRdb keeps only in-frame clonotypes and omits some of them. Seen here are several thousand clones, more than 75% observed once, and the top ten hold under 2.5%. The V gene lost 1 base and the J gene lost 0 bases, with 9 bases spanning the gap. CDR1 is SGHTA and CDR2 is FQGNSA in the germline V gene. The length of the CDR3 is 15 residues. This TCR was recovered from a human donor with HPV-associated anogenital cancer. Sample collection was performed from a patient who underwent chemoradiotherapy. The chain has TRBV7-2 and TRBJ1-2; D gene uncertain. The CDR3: CASSLDRDPNYGYTF. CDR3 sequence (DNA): TGTGCCAGCAGCTTAGACCGGGATCCTAACTATGGCTACACCTTC.